This entry is about one T cell receptor (beta chain). This record belongs to a study of blood T cell repertoires in COVID-19. About the study: Material from acute and convalescent COVID-19 was sourced from the United States, Italy and Spain.

Original processing notes: From reference gene primer amplification, estimates of nucleated cell counts were derived. Repertoires were generated with immunoSEQ multiplex PCR, while TCRdb's copy carries only in-frame clones and drops some. The V and J calls and clone size come from that table; D and trimming were worked out from the DNA. There are 35,000 to 45,000 clones in the sample; 85% occur only once, and 8% to 10% lies in the top ten. V trimming: 2 bases; J trimming: 7 bases; junction bases outside the gene matches: 7. From germline, CDR1 is SGDLS and CDR2 YYNGEE. This CDR3 region has 15 residues.

The sequence was collected from a human donor in a cohort sampled during active COVID-19. The chain couples TRBV9 to TRBJ2-1, with TRBD2 identical over 9 bases. The sample taken for sequencing was peripheral blood. CDR3 DNA sequence: TGTGCCAGCAGCGTGCGGGGGGGCGGTTTTAATGAGCAGTTCTTC. Translated, it gives CASSVRGGGFNEQFF.